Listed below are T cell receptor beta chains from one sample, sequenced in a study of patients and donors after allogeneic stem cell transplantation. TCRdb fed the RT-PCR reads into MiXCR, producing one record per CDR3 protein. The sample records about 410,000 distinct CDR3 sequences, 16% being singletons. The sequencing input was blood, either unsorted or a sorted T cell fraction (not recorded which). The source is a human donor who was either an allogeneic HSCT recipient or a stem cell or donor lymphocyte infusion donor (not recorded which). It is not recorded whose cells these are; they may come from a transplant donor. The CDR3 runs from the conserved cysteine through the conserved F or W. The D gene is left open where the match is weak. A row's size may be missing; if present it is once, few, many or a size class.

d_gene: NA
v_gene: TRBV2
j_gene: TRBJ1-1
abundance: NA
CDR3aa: CASSEDWDTEAFF

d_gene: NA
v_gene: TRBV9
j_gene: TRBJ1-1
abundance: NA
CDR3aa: CASSVGAARVIEAFF

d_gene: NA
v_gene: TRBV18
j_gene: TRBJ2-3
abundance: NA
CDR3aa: CASSPPDTQYF

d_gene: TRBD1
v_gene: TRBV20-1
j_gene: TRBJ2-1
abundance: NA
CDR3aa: CSASPNRGKAYNEQFF

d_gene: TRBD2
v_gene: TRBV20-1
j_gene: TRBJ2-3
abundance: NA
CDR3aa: CSARVGLADSTDTQYF

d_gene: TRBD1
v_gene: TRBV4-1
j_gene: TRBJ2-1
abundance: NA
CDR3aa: CASSSWEQGPRNEQFF

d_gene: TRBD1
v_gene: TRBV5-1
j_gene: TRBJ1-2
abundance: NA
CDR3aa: CASSLVLRQGGNYGYTF

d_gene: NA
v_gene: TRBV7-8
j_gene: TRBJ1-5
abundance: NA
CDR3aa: CASSLYPRDQPQHF

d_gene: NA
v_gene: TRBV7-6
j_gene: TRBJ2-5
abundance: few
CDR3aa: CASSLVANWGEAQYF

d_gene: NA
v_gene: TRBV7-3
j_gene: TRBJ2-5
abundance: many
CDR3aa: CASSLTVQETQYF

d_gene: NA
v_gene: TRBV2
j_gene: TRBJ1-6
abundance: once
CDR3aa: CATPGGNGYNSPLHF

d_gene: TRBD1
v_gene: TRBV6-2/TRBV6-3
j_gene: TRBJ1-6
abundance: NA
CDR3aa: CASSYGGTAYNSPLHF

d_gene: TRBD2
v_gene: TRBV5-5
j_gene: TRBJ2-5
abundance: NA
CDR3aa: CASSLESSGRRGQETQYF

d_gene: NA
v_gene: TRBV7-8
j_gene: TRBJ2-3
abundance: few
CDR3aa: CASTSGELSTDTQYF

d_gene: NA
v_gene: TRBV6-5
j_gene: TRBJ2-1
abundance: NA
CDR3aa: CASSSSRDPPYNEQFF

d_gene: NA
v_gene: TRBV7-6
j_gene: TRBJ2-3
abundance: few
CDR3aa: CASSILESTDTQYF

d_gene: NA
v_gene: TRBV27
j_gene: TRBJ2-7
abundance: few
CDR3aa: CASSPLLYRESYEQYF

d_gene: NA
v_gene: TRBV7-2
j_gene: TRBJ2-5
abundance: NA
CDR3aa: CASSLAGSHQETQYF

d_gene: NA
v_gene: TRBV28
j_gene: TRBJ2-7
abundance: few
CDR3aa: CASSPFKDEQYF

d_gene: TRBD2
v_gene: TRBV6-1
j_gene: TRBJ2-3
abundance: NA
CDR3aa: CASSQGTSQGTQYF

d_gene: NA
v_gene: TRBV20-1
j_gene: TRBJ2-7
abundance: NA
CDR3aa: CSARDPGQGVREQYF

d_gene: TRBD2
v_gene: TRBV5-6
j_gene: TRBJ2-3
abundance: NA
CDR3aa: CASSWVAVAGVPLSTDTQYF

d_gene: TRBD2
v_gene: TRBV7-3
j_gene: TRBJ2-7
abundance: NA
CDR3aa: CASSLSPAGGFYEQYF

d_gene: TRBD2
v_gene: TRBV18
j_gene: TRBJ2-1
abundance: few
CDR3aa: CASSPTGLAISNEQFF

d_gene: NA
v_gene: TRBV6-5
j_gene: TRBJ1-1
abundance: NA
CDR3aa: CASSYSNGFVTEAFF

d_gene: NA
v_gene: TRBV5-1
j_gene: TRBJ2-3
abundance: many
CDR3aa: CASSPTGTTDTQYF

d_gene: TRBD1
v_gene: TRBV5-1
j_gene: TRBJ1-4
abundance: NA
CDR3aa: CASSLSLMGGRGNEKLFF

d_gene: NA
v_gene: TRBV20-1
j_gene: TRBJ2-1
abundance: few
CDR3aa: CSALGLRTYNEQFF

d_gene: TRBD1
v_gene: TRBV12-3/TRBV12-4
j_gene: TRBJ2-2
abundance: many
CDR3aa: CASSLGDRNTGELFF

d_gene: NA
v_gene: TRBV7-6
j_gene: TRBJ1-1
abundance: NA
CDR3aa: CASSLSPLNTEAFF

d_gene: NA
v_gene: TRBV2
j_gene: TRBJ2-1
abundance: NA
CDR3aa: CARSTGTGPYNEQFF

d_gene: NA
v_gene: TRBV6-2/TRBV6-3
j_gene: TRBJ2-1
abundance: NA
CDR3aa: CASSSQPHGRNYNEQFF

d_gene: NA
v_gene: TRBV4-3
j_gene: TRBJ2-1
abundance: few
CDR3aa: CASSRGTNNYNEQFF

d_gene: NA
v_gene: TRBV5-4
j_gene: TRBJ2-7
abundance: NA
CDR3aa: CASSGPGYSYEQYF

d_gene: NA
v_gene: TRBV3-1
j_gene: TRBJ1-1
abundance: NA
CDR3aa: CASRLAAKSTEAFF

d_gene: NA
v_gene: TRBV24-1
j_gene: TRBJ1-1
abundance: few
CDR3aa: CATSDLRGTEAFF

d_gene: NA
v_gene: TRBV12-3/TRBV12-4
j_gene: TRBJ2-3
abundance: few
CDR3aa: CASSLTSYTDTQYF

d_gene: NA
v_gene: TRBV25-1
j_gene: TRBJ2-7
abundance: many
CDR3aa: CASKISGIGEQYF

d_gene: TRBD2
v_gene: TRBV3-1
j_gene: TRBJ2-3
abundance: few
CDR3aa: CASSSYRSGKTDTQYF

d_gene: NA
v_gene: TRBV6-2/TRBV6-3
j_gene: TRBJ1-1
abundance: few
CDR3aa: CASKRGNTEAFF

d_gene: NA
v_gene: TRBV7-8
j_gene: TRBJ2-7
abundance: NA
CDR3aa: CASEIRDEQYF

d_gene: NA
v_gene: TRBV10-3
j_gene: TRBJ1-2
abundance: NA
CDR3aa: CAIPPACYGYTF

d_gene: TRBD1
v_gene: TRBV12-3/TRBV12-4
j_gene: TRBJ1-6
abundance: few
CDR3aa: CASSLGPPGQGYNSPLHF

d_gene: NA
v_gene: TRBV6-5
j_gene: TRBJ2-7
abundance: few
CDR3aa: CASSYSWGGTYEQYF